The clone carrying this T cell receptor beta chain was observed many times. Its antigen is undetermined. The sample is drawn from a study of T-cell reconstitution after alpha-beta-depleted transplantation in children. Unique molecular identifiers were incorporated when the TCRbeta library was constructed. One entry per CDR3 protein results from TCRdb running MiXCR on the PCR reads. The table has a few hundred thousand distinct CDR3 sequences, under 30% seen once; the top ten hold roughly 2.5%. Findings and limits, study-wide: Alpha-beta T cells about two months after transplant reportedly derived from several hundred expanded graft clones. T-cell counts and diversity were attributed mostly to newly produced T cells one year after transplant. The study traced high day-60 TCRbeta diversity in some patients to surviving recipient T cells and thymic progenitors.

V lost 0 bases and J 2 bases, leaving 8 bases between the germline ends. Germline V CDR1 and CDR2: DFQATT, SNEGSKA (reference sequence). This CDR3 has 14 amino acids. The source is a girl aged 2 to 9 with Fanconi anemia, due to receive a stem cell transplant. The sample here was PBMCs, taken before TCRalphabeta/CD19-depleted stem cell transplant. The chain recombines TRBV20-1 with TRBJ1-5; D is unclear. CDR3 sequence: CSARDVWGNQPQHF. CDR3 nucleotides: TGCAGTGCTAGAGATGTATGGGGCAATCAGCCCCAGCATTTT.